The rows below give T cell receptor beta chains drawn from one sample of a study of PD-1 blockade in classical Hodgkin lymphoma. The data were produced by immunoSEQ multiplex PCR, yet TCRdb's version contains in-frame clones alone and is incomplete. The repertoire includes around 5,000 clones, around 66% of them detected once, and more than 55% sits in the top ten. This specimen consisted of peripheral blood mononuclear cells (PBMCs), obtained at baseline. Source of these receptors: a human donor with classical Hodgkin lymphoma. CDR3s include the opening cysteine and the closing phenylalanine or tryptophan. The order of the fields is D gene, clone size, V gene, J gene, CDR3 DNA, CDR3 protein. A D gene is named only where the DNA matches it firmly. Clone sizes are given selectively: once, few, many, or a class where the clone is expanded.

>.|.|TRBV18|TRBJ2-3
TGTGCCAGCTCAAGGGACAGCACAGATACGCAGTATTTT
CASSRDSTDTQYF
>.|medium-sized|TRBV28|TRBJ1-2
TGTGCCAGCATAACTGGTGCAGGCACCCCCGGGGGCTACACCTTC
CASITGAGTPGGYTF
>.|.|TRBV6-1|TRBJ1-2
TGTGCCGCCTGGACAGTTTATGGCTACACCTTC
CAAWTVYGYTF
>.|.|TRBV4-3|TRBJ2-7
TGCGCCAGCAGCCAAGATTATCGGCCGAGCTCCTACGAGCAGTACTTC
CASSQDYRPSSYEQYF
>.|.|TRBV11-2|TRBJ2-3
TGTGCCAGCAGCCGATCTCTCAGAAGCACAGATACGCAGTATTTT
CASSRSLRSTDTQYF
>.|medium-sized|TRBV30|TRBJ2-2
TGTGCCTGGAGTGTAAGGCTCGTCGGGGAGCTGTTTTTT
CAWSVRLVGELFF
>.|.|TRBV5-4|TRBJ1-4
TGTGCCAGCAGCCGCTCGATGGAAAAACTGTTTTTT
CASSRSMEKLFF
>.|.|TRBV7-2|TRBJ1-3
TGTGCCAGCAGCCCGGACTCAAGGACTGGAAACACCATATATTTT
CASSPDSRTGNTIYF
>.|few|TRBV12-5|TRBJ1-5
TGTGCTAGTGGTTTGGTATTCCCCAACCTTCCGGAGGGCAATCAGCCCCAGCATTTT
CASGLVFPNLPEGNQPQHF
>.|.|TRBV7-3|TRBJ2-2
TGTGCCAGCAGCCCAGATGGGGGGAACACCGGGGAGCTGTTTTTT
CASSPDGGNTGELFF
>.|.|TRBV7-2|TRBJ1-2
TGTGCCAGCAGCCCGACGGGGAACTATGGCTACACCTTC
CASSPTGNYGYTF
>.|.|TRBV6-8|TRBJ1-4
TGTGCCAGCAGTGAGTTCGTTAATGAAAAACTGTTTTTT
CASSEFVNEKLFF
>.|.|TRBV7-3|TRBJ2-3
TGTGCCAGCAGTATACTTCCAGGCTCTAGCACAGATACGCAGTATTTT
CASSILPGSSTDTQYF
>TRBD2|.|TRBV19|TRBJ2-4
TGTGCCAGTTGGGAGGGGAACATTCAGTACTTC
CASWEGNIQYF
>.|.|TRBV19|TRBJ1-1
TGTGCCAGTACGGGGGGATGGAACACTGAAGCTTTCTTT
CASTGGWNTEAFF
>.|.|TRBV5-5|TRBJ2-7
TGTGCCAGCAGCTTGGCCACAGCCTACGAGCAGTACTTC
CASSLATAYEQYF
>.|few|TRBV2|TRBJ1-4
TGTGCCAGCAGTGAAAGAAGGTCAGGGACTAATGAAAAACTGTTTTTT
CASSERRSGTNEKLFF
>.|few|TRBV28|TRBJ1-5
TGTGCCAGCAGTTTACGGGCCAATCAGCCCCAGCATTTT
CASSLRANQPQHF
>TRBD2|.|TRBV4-2|TRBJ2-2
TGTGCCAGCAGCCCGGGGGGGCTAGCGGGAGCCGGGGAGCTGTTTTTT
CASSPGGLAGAGELFF
>.|medium-sized|TRBV25-1|TRBJ1-2
TGTGCCAGCAGGGAGAGGGGGGGGCCTAACTATGGCTACACCTTC
CASRERGGPNYGYTF
>.|.|TRBV28|TRBJ2-5
TGTGCCAGCAGCTGGCGCGGGCTAGCACAAGAGACCCAGTACTTC
CASSWRGLAQETQYF
>.|.|TRBV9|TRBJ2-5
TGTGCCAGCAGCGTAAAGGACGGGAGACGAGAGGAGACCCAGTACTTC
CASSVKDGRREETQYF